This T cell receptor beta chain was sequenced during a study of identical twins (dated by TCRdb to 2016 to 2018). General notes on the study: To test whether fetal clonotypes persist, the study used deep sequencing on TCR alpha and beta repertoires from monozygotic twins, unrelated adults of various ages, and cord blood. To rule out contamination, replicate twin experiments were performed at different times with different library preparation protocols.

Library preparation employed 5' RACE. The sequencer was an Illumina HiSeq 2000. Template switching added a universal primer binding site, and the final cDNA carried a unique molecular identifier that allowed TCR cDNA molecules to be counted accurately. First-strand cDNA for TCR alpha and beta chains was synthesized from specific primers in the conserved constant-segment region. To control for contamination, every cDNA library carried two barcodes: a SMART-Mk sample barcode plus Illumina barcodes. TruSeq adapter sequences and Illumina sample barcodes were added in two successive PCR steps. TCR alpha and beta cDNA libraries were sequenced on the Illumina HiSeq platform with custom primers. The authors' pipeline ran thus. Raw reads were processed with MiGEC to extract unique molecular identifiers, and MiXCR was used to determine CDR3 positions. For each individual, recombination models were inferred using an EM algorithm with the repgenHMM and IGoR tools. Shared clonotype analysis was performed with the tcR package in R, normalizing sharing by the product of cloneset sizes. To study raw recombination free of thymic and clonal selection effects, out-of-frame nonproductive sequences were analyzed. TCRdb reworked the public reads: Q25 trimming with fastp, MiXCR clone assembly, productive beta chains retained. Every entry covers one CDR3 protein and lists the most common genes and DNA from its rows. TCRdb, not the original authors, processed these V and J calls. Present in this sample are 400,000 to 550,000 distinct CDR3 sequences, approximately 24% of which were seen just once. The ten top clones hold roughly 3% of the sample.

General study outcomes and caveats: In monozygotic twins, out-of-frame TCR alpha sharing was systematically underestimated by recombination models, although the models agreed with sharing between unrelated individuals. In beta out-of-frame sequences, excess twin sharing was weaker, because having fewer shared sequences lowered the signal-to-noise ratio. Fewer insertions were carried by abundant cord blood beta clonotypes; a weaker similar trend was observed in young adult naive repertoires, while no such trend was observed in memory repertoires. Because the same donors could not be followed over many years, conclusions were based on cross-sectional statistical analysis. Compared with coincidental sharing between unrelated individuals, out-of-frame TCR alpha sequences shared between twins had an excess of sequences with low generation probability. Zero-insertion analyses could be partly confounded by invariant T cells such as MAIT and iNKT, though diverse VJ usage argued against such confounding for most clonotypes.

Every donor in the study was a healthy Caucasian. The twin cohort consisted of three pairs of female monozygotic twins, all aged 18 to 29 years. Positive isolation kits from Invitrogen were used to isolate the CD4+ and CD8+ T cell populations. Trimmed from V: 6 bases; trimmed from J: 5 bases; junction bases lacking a gene match: 11. The CDR3 goes from the cysteine to the phenylalanine over 15 residues. Of all the DNA, just the CDR3 is kept, 45 bases in frame from base 1. Details on this clonotype: It has no known antigen specificity. Base qualities were left out, and no much larger clone turns up one base away.

Separately, the same data were catalogued under a study of T cells expressing NK-cell markers. As the second paper documents: About eight donors provided sorted CD3+CD56+NKG2C+, CD3+CD56+NKG2C- and CD3+CD56-NKG2C+ T-cell subsets, whose TCR beta-chain repertoires were profiled. Seven of the eight sequenced donors were HCMV-seropositive and one was HCMV-seronegative. In several experiments an anti-gammadeltaTCR antibody was added to restrict sorting to alphabetaTCR-expressing T cells. In more than five donors, the dominant CD3+CD56+NKG2C+ clonotypes ranked among the top 10 CD8+ clonotypes, making up roughly 1.0-7.0% of CD8+ T cells. Those dominant clonotypes were again the most abundant among CD3+CD56-NKG2C+ cells in a handful of donors, at roughly 25-65%. Whether the expanded NKG2C-expressing T cell clones were specific for HCMV antigens remained unclear. The eight sequenced donors were randomly selected healthy volunteers, three men and five women. HCMV-specific IgG was detected in serum with a commercial ELISA kit to determine HCMV serostatus. MIGEC handled demultiplexing of the reads and grouping by UMI, while MiTCR was used to assemble and quantify clonotypes. To exclude erroneous sequences, any TCR cDNA sequence not supported by at least two reads was discarded. The tcR package was used for downstream repertoire analysis, and clonotypes were matched between fractions using CDR3 nucleotide sequence together with V segment. Antigen specificity was annotated against VDJdb with VDJmatch, allowing one amino acid substitution in CDR3.

Recombination joined TRBV12-3 or TRBV12-4 with TRBJ2-7, and 9 junctional nucleotides match TRBD2. The source is a woman aged 18-29 years in good health. Input material: CD4+ T cells sorted from blood. The DNA is as follows: TGTGCCAGCAGGACCCCGACTAGCGGTCCCAACGAGCAGTACTTC. Translation gives CASRTPTSGPNEQYF.